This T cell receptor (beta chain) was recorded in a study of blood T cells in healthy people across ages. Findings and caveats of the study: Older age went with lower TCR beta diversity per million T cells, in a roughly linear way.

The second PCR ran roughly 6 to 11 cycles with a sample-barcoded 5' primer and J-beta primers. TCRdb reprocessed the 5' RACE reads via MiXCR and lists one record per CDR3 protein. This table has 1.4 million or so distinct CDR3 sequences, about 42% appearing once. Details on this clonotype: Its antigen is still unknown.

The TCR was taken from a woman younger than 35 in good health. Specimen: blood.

The CDR3 loop reads CASSPEQTSTDTQYF. DNA for the CDR3: TGTGCCAGCAGCCCTGAACAGACTAGCACAGATACGCAGTATTTT. The chain is built from TRBV9 and TRBJ2-3; no clear D. The CDR3 is 15 amino acids. Germline-derived CDR1 and CDR2 are SGDLS and YYNGEE. Deletions cut 4 bases from V and 0 bases from J, with 12 bases between. Variable domain in full (rest from reference TRBV9 and TRBJ2-3): DSGVTQTPKHLITATGQRVTLRCSPRSGDLSVYWYQQSLDQGLQFLIQYYNGEERAKGNILERFSAQQFPDLHSELNLSSLELGDSALYFCASSPEQTSTDTQYFGPGTRLTVL.